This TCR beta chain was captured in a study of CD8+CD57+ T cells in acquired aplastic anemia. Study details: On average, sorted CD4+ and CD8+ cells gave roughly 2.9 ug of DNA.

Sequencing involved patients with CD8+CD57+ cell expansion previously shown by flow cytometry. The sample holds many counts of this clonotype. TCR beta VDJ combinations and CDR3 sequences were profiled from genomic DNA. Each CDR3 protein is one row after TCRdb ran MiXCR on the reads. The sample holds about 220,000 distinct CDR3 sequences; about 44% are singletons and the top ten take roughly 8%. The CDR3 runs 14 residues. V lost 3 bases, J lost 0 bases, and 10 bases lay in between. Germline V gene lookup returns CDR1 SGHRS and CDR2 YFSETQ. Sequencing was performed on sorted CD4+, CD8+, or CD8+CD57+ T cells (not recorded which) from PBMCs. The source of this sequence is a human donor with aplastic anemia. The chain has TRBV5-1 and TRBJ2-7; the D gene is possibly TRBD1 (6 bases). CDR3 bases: TGCGCCAGCAGCTCGGACAGCGCCTCCTACGAGCAGTACTTC. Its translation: CASSSDSASYEQYF.